The rows below give T cell receptor beta chains drawn from one sample of a study of blood T cell repertoires in COVID-19. Generated by immunoSEQ multiplex PCR, the TCRdb table keeps only in-frame clones and is missing some. The table has around 300,000 clones, approximately 90% seen once. Sequences were obtained from peripheral blood. All receptors come from a middle-aged woman with acute or convalescent COVID-19. CDR3s include the opening cysteine and the closing phenylalanine or tryptophan. The order of the fields is CDR3 DNA, CDR3 protein, CDR3 length, J gene, clone size, V gene, D gene. A D gene is named only where the DNA matches it firmly. The listing skips clone size in some rows; elsewhere it reads once, few, many or a size class.

TGTGCCAGCAGTATACAGGGAGAGACCCAGTACTTC | CASSIQGETQYF | 12 | TRBJ2-5 | NA | TRBV2 | NA
TGCGCCAGCAGTGAGTCTATCGTTACCTATAATTCACCCCTCCACTTT | CASSESIVTYNSPLHF | 16 | TRBJ1-6 | NA | TRBV10-2 | NA
TGTGCCTGGAGTGTGTCTAGCGGGGCCCTAGCCAAAAACATTCAGTACTTC | CAWSVSSGALAKNIQYF | 17 | TRBJ2-4 | NA | TRBV30 | TRBD2
TGTGCCAGCAGCGCCCATCCGGATAGGGGGAACACTGAAGCTTTCTTT | CASSAHPDRGNTEAFF | 16 | TRBJ1-1 | NA | TRBV9 | NA
TGTGCCAGTAGTCCTCAGGGGGCGCGGGGCTACACCTTC | CASSPQGARGYTF | 13 | TRBJ1-2 | NA | TRBV19 | TRBD1
TGTGCCAGCAGCTTGTCAGCGGGGAACACCGGGGAGCTGTTTTTT | CASSLSAGNTGELFF | 15 | TRBJ2-2 | NA | TRBV5-5 | NA
TGCGCCAGCAGCCGACCTGGGACAGGGAATCAGCCCCAGCATTTT | CASSRPGTGNQPQHF | 15 | TRBJ1-5 | NA | TRBV4-1 | TRBD1
TGTGCCAGCAGACAGGGCCCCGGGGAGCTGTTTTTT | CASRQGPGELFF | 12 | TRBJ2-2 | NA | TRBV12-3/TRBV12-4 | NA
TGCAGCGTCAAAGTACAGGATAGCAATCAGCCCCAGCATTTT | CSVKVQDSNQPQHF | 14 | TRBJ1-5 | NA | TRBV29-1 | NA
TGTGCCAGCAGCTCGGACAGCTTTAATCAGCCCCAGCATTTT | CASSSDSFNQPQHF | 14 | TRBJ1-5 | NA | TRBV5-6 | NA
TGTGCCATCAGTCGGCAACAGGGCATGCAGTATTTT | CAISRQQGMQYF | 12 | TRBJ2-3 | NA | TRBV10-3 | NA
TGTGCCAGCAGCATTAATCAGGGGGTTGCAACTAATGAAAAACTGTTTTTT | CASSINQGVATNEKLFF | 17 | TRBJ1-4 | NA | TRBV7-8 | TRBD1
TGTGCCACCAAGACAGGGGACGCTAGCAATCAGCCCCAGCATTTT | CATKTGDASNQPQHF | 15 | TRBJ1-5 | NA | TRBV10-3 | TRBD1
TGCGCCAGCAGCTTAGGGGACAGGGACTATGGCTACACCTTC | CASSLGDRDYGYTF | 14 | TRBJ1-2 | NA | TRBV5-1 | TRBD1
TGTGCCAGTAGTTATGCCCCCTGGGCGGGCCAAGAGACCCAGTACTTC | CASSYAPWAGQETQYF | 16 | TRBJ2-5 | NA | TRBV19 | NA
TGTGCCAGCAGCTCCCGGGACAGAGCCTATGGCTACACCTTC | CASSSRDRAYGYTF | 14 | TRBJ1-2 | NA | TRBV3-1/TRBV3-2 | TRBD1
TGTGCCAGCTCACCACTGGCGGGACTAGCGACCACAGATACGCAGTATTTT | CASSPLAGLATTDTQYF | 17 | TRBJ2-3 | NA | TRBV18 | TRBD2
TGTGCCAGCAGCGCGGACAGCCAAGAGACCCAGTACTTC | CASSADSQETQYF | 13 | TRBJ2-5 | NA | TRBV5-6 | NA
TGCGCCAGCAGCGAAGGGGTTGGTCAGCCCCAGCATTTT | CASSEGVGQPQHF | 13 | TRBJ1-5 | once | TRBV5-1 | NA
TGTGCCAGCAGTCCCCGAACGGAGTATGGCTACACCTTC | CASSPRTEYGYTF | 13 | TRBJ1-2 | NA | TRBV12-3/TRBV12-4 | NA
TGTGCCAGCAGCTTGCCTCTAGCGGATAACATTCAGTACTTC | CASSLPLADNIQYF | 14 | TRBJ2-4 | NA | TRBV5-5 | TRBD2
TGTGCCAGCAGCGCTACATTTAGGACAGCGAACACCGGGGAGCTGTTTTTT | CASSATFRTANTGELFF | 17 | TRBJ2-2 | NA | TRBV9 | NA
TGTGCCAGCAGCTTAGGCAGGGAGGATCTAGCTTTCTTT | CASSLGREDLAFF | 13 | TRBJ1-1 | NA | TRBV7-8 | NA
TGTGCCAGCAGCAGAGAAACAGGGTTTTTTGGCTACACCTTC | CASSRETGFFGYTF | 14 | TRBJ1-2 | NA | TRBV5-5 | NA
TGTGCCTGGAGTGTACTGTCAGGGGCCCTCGCTTTCTTT | CAWSVLSGALAFF | 13 | TRBJ1-1 | NA | TRBV30 | NA
TGTGCCAGCAGCAAAGGACGGACAGGGGGCGCCCCCGGGCCCCAGCATTTT | CASSKGRTGGAPGPQHF | 17 | TRBJ1-5 | NA | TRBV21-1 | NA
TGCAGCGTTGAAACAGGGGATCGCTATGGCTACACCTTC | CSVETGDRYGYTF | 13 | TRBJ1-2 | NA | TRBV29-1 | TRBD1
TGTGCCAGCAGCGGATGGACAGGGTGGGACACCGGGGAGCTGTTTTTT | CASSGWTGWDTGELFF | 16 | TRBJ2-2 | NA | TRBV7-8 | TRBD1
TGTGCCAGCCGGGAGCGGGGGCAAGAGACCCAGTACTTC | CASRERGQETQYF | 13 | TRBJ2-5 | NA | TRBV2 | TRBD2
TGTGCCAGCAGTGAGACCCCGGGACAGTATGGCTACACCTTC | CASSETPGQYGYTF | 14 | TRBJ1-2 | NA | TRBV6-1 | TRBD1
TGCGCCAGCAGACTAGCGGGGGACAATGAGCAGTTCTTC | CASRLAGDNEQFF | 13 | TRBJ2-1 | NA | TRBV5-1 | TRBD2
TGTGCCAGTTGTTCTGGGCTCAGGGGCAGGGAGCAGCCCCAGCATTTT | CASCSGLRGREQPQHF | 16 | TRBJ1-5 | NA | TRBV19 | NA
TGTGCCAGTAGTATAGAACACCGAAACACCATATATTTT | CASSIEHRNTIYF | 13 | TRBJ1-3 | NA | TRBV19 | NA
TGCGCCAGCAGCCACGCCCTTGACAGGGGGCGGGATGGCTACACCTTC | CASSHALDRGRDGYTF | 16 | TRBJ1-2 | NA | TRBV4-1 | TRBD1
TGTGCCATCAGTGACAGGCTAGCGGGGGGCCTCACAGATACGCAGTATTTT | CAISDRLAGGLTDTQYF | 17 | TRBJ2-3 | NA | TRBV10-3 | TRBD2
TGTGCCAGCAGGGCTACAGGCACCGGGGAGCTGTTTTTT | CASRATGTGELFF | 13 | TRBJ2-2 | NA | TRBV12-3/TRBV12-4 | NA
TGTGCCACGGGCCTTCCGGGACAGAACTATGGCTACACCTTC | CATGLPGQNYGYTF | 14 | TRBJ1-2 | NA | TRBV10-3 | TRBD1
TGCAGCGTTGAAGATCAGGGGGCGTCTGGCTACACCTTC | CSVEDQGASGYTF | 13 | TRBJ1-2 | NA | TRBV29-1 | TRBD1
TGTGCCTGGAGTCTCCGGGACAGACGCAATCAGCCCCAGCATTTT | CAWSLRDRRNQPQHF | 15 | TRBJ1-5 | NA | TRBV30 | TRBD1
TGCGCCAGCAGCCAACACCTAAAAGGGGGCGCGAACCCCTACAATGAGCAGTTCTTC | CASSQHLKGGANPYNEQFF | 19 | TRBJ2-1 | NA | TRBV4-1 | TRBD1
TGTGCCAGCAGCCCCGGGGTCCGGGGGGAGACCCAGTACTTC | CASSPGVRGETQYF | 14 | TRBJ2-5 | few | TRBV4-2 | NA
TGTGCCAGCAATGAAGAGAGGGCCGGTAATGAAAAACTGTTTTTT | CASNEERAGNEKLFF | 15 | TRBJ1-4 | NA | TRBV2 | NA
TGTGCCAGCTCAGTTACAGGGGGCGTGTCTCATGGCTACACCTTC | CASSVTGGVSHGYTF | 15 | TRBJ1-2 | NA | TRBV18 | TRBD1
TGTGCCAGCAGCCTCGAAGCGGGTACGCAGTATTTT | CASSLEAGTQYF | 12 | TRBJ2-3 | once | TRBV3-1/TRBV3-2 | NA
TGTGCCAGCAGCTTCCTGGTCAGCGGGGGGGCCTGGGAGACCCAGTACTTC | CASSFLVSGGAWETQYF | 17 | TRBJ2-5 | NA | TRBV11-2 | TRBD2
TGTGCCAGCAGCCCAACACAGGGGCCCTATTATGGCTACACCTTC | CASSPTQGPYYGYTF | 15 | TRBJ1-2 | NA | TRBV5-6 | TRBD1